Below are 21 T cell receptor beta chains sequenced from a single sample in a study of cytomegalovirus exposure and HLA in healthy donors (TCRdb year 2017). Library method: the immunoSEQ multiplex PCR assay. For the multiplex PCR, a mixture combining 60 forward primers for TCR Vbeta segments and 13 reverse primers for TCR Jbeta segments was used. Entries here come from immuneACCESS through TCRdb and include only in-frame sequences with V and J called. Some clones fail to appear in such tables; in the studies checked, an unresolved V gene covers under half of the shortfall, and the cause of the remainder is unknown. Per the sample table, the count is under 200,000 clones. Approximately 6.9% of the sample lies in the top ten. The sequenced sample consisted of PBMCs. The receptor set was obtained from a man under 40 in good health and CMV-seronegative.

The chain joins TRBV27 to TRBJ1-3; D gene ambiguous. Germline CDR1 is MNHEY and CDR2 is SMNVEV (reference sequence). The CDR3 spans 13 residues. With 5 bases removed from V and 4 bases from J, the gap between germline ends came to 9 bases. The CDR3 spells CASSPPGGNTIYF. The CDR3, as DNA: TGTGCCAGCAGTCCCCCGGGAGGAAACACCATATATTTT.

A word on this clone: The sample carries other DNA sequences with the same CDR3. This chain connects TRBV5-4 to TRBJ1-4; 8 bases agree with TRBD1. With V trimmed by 1 base and J by 5 bases, 1 base remained unmatched. The germline gives CDR1 SGHNT, CDR2 YYREEE (reference sequence). The CDR3 contains 14 residues. This CDR3 is CASSLQGANEKLFF. The CDR3 DNA follows: TGTGCCAGCAGCTTGCAGGGGGCAAATGAAAAACTGTTTTTT.

The chain combines TRBV29-1 with TRBJ2-5; D is possibly TRBD1 (6 bases). The CDR3 sequence is 12 residues long. The ends were cut back, 7 bases at V and 4 bases at J, with 13 bases in the middle. Germline V gene lookup returns CDR1 SQVTM and CDR2 ANQGSEA. The CDR3 bases are TGCAGCGCAAACAGGGTGCGAGAGACCCAGTACTTC. Its translation: CSANRVRETQYF.

This chain joins TRBV6-1 and TRBJ1-1, with D unresolved. With 5 bases removed from V and 0 bases from J, the gap between germline ends came to 10 bases. The CDR3 length is 14 residues. Germline CDR1 is MNHNS and CDR2 is SASEGT. CDR3 DNA sequence: TGTGCCAGCAGTTCCGGGTTCCTGAACACTGAAGCTTTCTTT. It is translated as CASSSGFLNTEAFF.

V usage is TRBV7-9 and J usage is TRBJ2-1; possible D gene TRBD2, 6 bases. Between the trimmed V and J ends, which lost 2 bases and 2 bases, there was a span of 10 bases. CDR1 SEHNR and CDR2 FQNEAQ come from the germline V gene (reference sequence). The CDR3 has 15 amino acids. The CDR3 here is CASSLLSGAYNEQFF. The CDR3 nucleotides are TGTGCCAGCAGCTTATTGTCGGGGGCCTACAATGAGCAGTTCTTC. The full variable domain, rest sourced from reference TRBV7-9 and TRBJ2-1, is DTGVSQNPRHKITKRGQNVTFRCDPISEHNRLYWYRQTLGQGPEFLTYFQNEAQLEKSRLLSDRFSAERPKGSFSTLEIQRTEQGDSAMYLCASSLLSGAYNEQFFGPGTRLTVL.

CDR3 in amino acids: CATKTGTGFEKLFF. The CDR3 region has the DNA TGTGCCACCAAAACCGGGACAGGGTTTGAAAAACTGTTTTTT. The rearrangement links TRBV19 to TRBJ1-4; 9 bases match TRBD1. The CDR3 runs 14 residues. Trimming cost V 10 bases and J 7 bases; bases outside gene matches: 10. Per the germline V gene, CDR1 is LNHDA and CDR2 is SQIVND (reference sequence).

The chain employs TRBV18 and TRBJ2-2; possibly TRBD1 for D (5 bases). Trimming removed 2 bases at V and 6 bases at J, with 16 bases between. CDR3 length: 16 residues. Germline CDR1 is KGHSH and CDR2 is LQKENI. The DNA of the CDR3 is TGTGCCAGCTCACCAAGAGCCAGGGAAGCCGCCGGGGAGCTGTTTTTT. Protein sequence: CASSPRAREAAGELFF.

The chain couples TRBV4-3 to TRBJ1-2; unclear D gene. The CDR3 runs 13 residues. V lost 2 bases and J lost 4, with 8 bases in between. The V gene's germline CDR1 is LGHNA and CDR2 YSLEER. The CDR3 DNA reads TGCGCCAGCAGCCAATCCAGCGGCTATGGCTACACCTTC. It translates to CASSQSSGYGYTF.

The chain uses TRBV6-5 and TRBJ2-5; 9 bases map to TRBD1. With 5 bases clipped from V and 5 bases from J, the junction kept 6 bases outside the gene matches. Per germline, CDR1 MNHEY and CDR2 SVGAGI. This CDR3 has 14 amino acids. CDR3 sequence: CASSATGGSETQYF. CDR3 nucleotides: TGTGCCAGCAGTGCAACAGGGGGCAGTGAGACCCAGTACTTC.

The genes are TRBV7-6 and TRBJ1-4, with TRBD1 matching over 7 bases. Germline CDR1 SGHVS, CDR2 FNYEAQ. The CDR3 has 14 residues. V dropped 5 bases and J dropped 4; count of bases not matched to a gene: 4. In DNA form, the CDR3 reads TGTGCCAGCAGCCTGGGACAGAATAATGAAAAACTGTTTTTT. Its protein is CASSLGQNNEKLFF.

The rearrangement uses TRBV30 and TRBJ2-4; perhaps TRBD2 as D (5 bases). Trimming cost V 5 bases and J 1 base, with 9 bases left between them. Germline CDR1 is GTSNPN and CDR2 is SVGIG (reference sequence). The length of the CDR3 is 13 residues. For the CDR3, the DNA is TGTGCCTGGGAGAGGGCGGCCAAAAACATTCAGTACTTC. Translation gives CAWERAAKNIQYF.

The rearrangement joins TRBV5-4 to TRBJ2-7, with 13 bases matching TRBD2. The CDR3 covers 14 residues. The germline V gene has CDR1 SGHNT and CDR2 YYREEE (reference sequence). J was trimmed by 3 bases and V by 8 bases; bases with no gene match: 5. As DNA, the CDR3 is TGTGCCAGGGGACTAGCGGGATCCCTCTACGAGCAGTACTTC. Translated, it gives CARGLAGSLYEQYF.

The J gene is TRBJ1-1, the V gene TRBV11-2; TRBD1 is a possible D gene (5 bases). The ends were cut back, 6 bases at V and 8 bases at J, with 10 bases in the middle. Germline CDR1 and CDR2: SGHAT and FQNNGV. The CDR3 is made up of 11 amino acids. CDR3 nucleotides: TGTGCCAGCAGAAATAGACAGGAAGCTTTCTTT. This codes for CASRNRQEAFF.

The rearrangement links TRBV7-9 to TRBJ2-3; D is unresolved. Germline V gene data show CDR1 as SEHNR and CDR2 as FQNEAQ (reference sequence). Trimming took 0 bases from V and 2 from J, leaving 12 bases between them. This CDR3 region has 16 residues. The CDR3 region is CASSLAEYWYTDTQYF. CDR3 DNA sequence: TGTGCCAGCAGCTTAGCTGAGTACTGGTACACAGATACGCAGTATTTT.

This chain uses TRBV2 with TRBJ2-2; TRBD1 might be the D (5 bases). With 5 bases removed from V and 0 bases from J, the gap between germline ends came to 10 bases. Germline loops: CDR1 SNHLY, CDR2 FYNNEI. The CDR3 runs 15 residues. In DNA, the CDR3 is TGTGCCAGCAGTAGACAGTCCTCGAACACCGGGGAGCTGTTTTTT. Its translation: CASSRQSSNTGELFF. The full variable domain, rest sourced from reference TRBV2 and TRBJ2-2, is EPEVTQTPSHQVTQMGQEVILRCVPISNHLYFYWYRQILGQKVEFLVSFYNNEISEKSEIFDDQFSVERPDGSNFTLKIRSTKLEDSAMYFCASSRQSSNTGELFFGEGSRLTVL.

This sequence joins TRBV29-1 and TRBJ2-5; D gene unclear. Germline V CDR1 and CDR2: SQVTM, ANQGSEA. Trimming pared 6 bases from V and 2 bases from J, leaving 4 bases between. The CDR3 loop spans 10 amino acids. CDR3 in DNA: TGCAGCGTCAGGCAAGAGACCCAGTACTTC. It yields the protein CSVRQETQYF. The full variable domain, with the rest looked up from reference TRBV29-1 and TRBJ2-5, is SAVISQKPSRDICQRGTSLTIQCQVDSQVTMMFWYRQQPGQSLTLIATANQGSEATYESGFVIDKFPISRPNLTFSTLTVSNMSPEDSSIYLCSVRQETQYFGPGTRLLVL.

The rearrangement links TRBV10-3 to TRBJ2-7; 10 positions match TRBD1. Germline CDR1 and CDR2: ENHRY and SYGVKD. The J segment lost 3 bases and the V segment lost 4 bases, leaving 3 bases of the junction unmatched. CDR3 length: 14 amino acids. The CDR3 coding sequence is TGTGCCATCAGTGCCCGGGACAGGGGCTACGAGCAGTACTTC. This codes for CAISARDRGYEQYF.

The chain combines TRBV19 with TRBJ1-5; 12 bases agree with TRBD1. Germline lookup yields CDR1 LNHDA and CDR2 SQIVND (reference sequence). CDR3 length: 18 amino acids. The ends lost 7 bases at V and 2 bases at J; junction bases unmatched: 12. CDR3 in amino acids: CASTKLGQGASGNQPQHF. The CDR3 coding sequence is TGTGCCAGTACCAAATTGGGACAGGGGGCTTCTGGCAATCAGCCCCAGCATTTT.

The gene calls are TRBV4-1 and TRBJ2-3; TRBD2 matches 10 bases. The CDR3 covers 15 residues. J was trimmed by 7 bases and V by 2 bases; bases with no gene match: 6. The germline gives CDR1 MGHRA, CDR2 YSYEKL. CDR3 coding DNA: TGCGCCAGCAGCCAACCCCGGACTAGCGGAAATACGCAGTATTTT. It translates to CASSQPRTSGNTQYF.

This chain joins TRBV9 and TRBJ1-2; 12 nucleotides agree with TRBD1. CDR3 length: 16 amino acids. The germline V gene has CDR1 SGDLS and CDR2 YYNGEE. Trimming took 4 bases from V and 8 from J; bases not matched to a gene: 12. CDR3 in DNA: TGTGCCAGCAGCACCAGGCGGGGGACAGGGGGCGGCGGCTACACCTTC. Residues: CASSTRRGTGGGGYTF.

This chain joins TRBV7-6 and TRBJ2-5, with a possible D match to TRBD1 (6 bases). This CDR3 is built from 13 residues. CDR1 SGHVS and CDR2 FNYEAQ come from the germline V gene. V lost 3 bases to trimming and J lost 3 bases, with 8 bases between them. This CDR3 is CASSFGGEETQYF. In DNA form, the CDR3 reads TGTGCCAGCAGCTTTGGGGGCGAAGAGACCCAGTACTTC.